The rows below give T cell receptor beta chains drawn from one sample of a study of shared T cell receptors in the human thymus. Some clones are missing from TCRdb's copy, which holds only in-frame ones; the method was immunoSEQ multiplex PCR. In the table there are fewer than 700,000 clones, 88% of which are singletons. The same data also went into a second study, on human thymus T cells.

Sequenced sample: thymocytes. These receptors were obtained from a boy under two years old with a congenital heart defect. Each CDR3 is given with its conserved first and last residue. D genes are given only for firm matches. The size of a clone is reported for some rows only, either as once, few or many, or as a class for expanded clones.

v_call	d_call	j_call	clone_size	cdr3_nt	cdr3_aa
TRBV10-3	TRBD1	TRBJ2-5	NA	TGTGCCATCAGTGGGACAGGGTCGGAGACCCAGTACTTC	CAISGTGSETQYF
TRBV14	TRBD2	TRBJ2-4	NA	TGTGCCAGCAGCCAAGGAACAACTAGCGGGAGCCCCTGTAAAAACATTCAGTACTTC	CASSQGTTSGSPCKNIQYF
TRBV9	NA	TRBJ1-2	NA	TGTGCCAGCAGCGCGAACTATGGCTACACCTTC	CASSANYGYTF
TRBV7-3	NA	TRBJ2-2	NA	TGTGCCAGCAGCTTCAATACAGAAAACACCGGGGAGCTGTTTTTT	CASSFNTENTGELFF
TRBV27	TRBD1	TRBJ1-2	NA	TGTGCCAGCAGCTTACAGGGGAGATATGGCTACACCTTC	CASSLQGRYGYTF
TRBV6-1	NA	TRBJ2-7	NA	TGTGCCAGCACCTCACTAGGACAGATCTACGAGCAGTACTTC	CASTSLGQIYEQYF
TRBV7-2	NA	TRBJ2-3	NA	TGTGCCAGCAGCTTAGGTCCCGGGGGCACAGATACGCAGTATTTT	CASSLGPGGTDTQYF
TRBV5-1	NA	TRBJ2-1	NA	TGCGCCAGCAGCTTGTGGTTCGCGGTATCCTACAATGAGCAGTTCTTC	CASSLWFAVSYNEQFF
TRBV14	NA	TRBJ2-5	NA	TGTGCCAGCAGTCTGGGGGGTTCCCAAGAGACCCAGTACTTC	CASSLGGSQETQYF
TRBV6-5	NA	TRBJ2-3	NA	TGTGCCAGCAGCCTTACGACGAGGGATACGCAGTATTTT	CASSLTTRDTQYF
TRBV5-3	TRBD1	TRBJ1-1	NA	TGTGCCAGAAGTCAACGGACAGGGCGGTCTGAAGCTTTCTTT	CARSQRTGRSEAFF
TRBV12-5	TRBD2	TRBJ2-1	NA	TGTGCTAGTGGTTTGGGCCCCCCGGGAGGGCAGTTCTTC	CASGLGPPGGQFF
TRBV5-5	NA	TRBJ2-7	NA	TGTGCCAGCAGCTTGTCGACCGGGACCTACGAGCAGTACTTC	CASSLSTGTYEQYF
TRBV5-4	TRBD1	TRBJ2-3	once	TGTGCCAGCAGCTTGGTGACAGGGGGGCGCCACTTTCCAGATACGCAGTATTTT	CASSLVTGGRHFPDTQYF
TRBV2	TRBD1	TRBJ1-5	NA	TGTGCCAGCAGTGAACCGGGACAGGGAAATGCCGGCAATCAGCCCCAGCATTTT	CASSEPGQGNAGNQPQHF
TRBV14	TRBD1	TRBJ2-7	NA	TGTGCCAGCAGCCCCCGGGACAGAGCCTACGAGCAGTACTTC	CASSPRDRAYEQYF
TRBV5-1	NA	TRBJ2-3	NA	TGCGCCAGCAGCTTGAAGACAGAAAGCACAGATACGCAGTATTTT	CASSLKTESTDTQYF
TRBV29-1	TRBD2	TRBJ2-5	NA	TGCAGCGTTGGGCGCGGGAGGGAGACCCAGTACTTC	CSVGRGRETQYF
TRBV15	TRBD2	TRBJ2-2	NA	TGTGCCACCAGCAGAGTGGGGGGAGGGAGAACCGGGGAGCTGTTTTTT	CATSRVGGGRTGELFF
TRBV30	TRBD1	TRBJ1-1	NA	TGTGCCTGGACAAGGGACACAGGGGGCTTAGCGGACACTGAAGCTTTCTTT	CAWTRDTGGLADTEAFF
TRBV19	NA	TRBJ1-4	NA	TGTGCCAGTAGTATTGGGCCAACCGCAACTAATGAAAAACTGTTTTTT	CASSIGPTATNEKLFF
TRBV7-2	TRBD2	TRBJ2-7	few	TGTGCCAGCAGCTTAGGAACCGAGCGGGAGGGCCTAGGGTACGAGCAGTACTTC	CASSLGTEREGLGYEQYF
TRBV27	NA	TRBJ2-7	NA	TGTGCCACCTTGGTTAGGGGCGACTACGAGCAGTACTTC	CATLVRGDYEQYF
TRBV7-8	NA	TRBJ1-1	NA	TGTGCCAGCAGCTTAGGCCCTCGAGGCACTGAAGCTTTCTTT	CASSLGPRGTEAFF
TRBV7-9	NA	TRBJ1-1	NA	TGTGCCAGCAGCCACGGGGGCACTGAAGCTTTCTTT	CASSHGGTEAFF
TRBV28	NA	TRBJ2-7	NA	TGTGCCAGCAGTTTAGGGCAGTCGAGCTCCTACGAGCAGTACTTC	CASSLGQSSSYEQYF
TRBV27	TRBD1	TRBJ2-7	NA	TGTGCCAGCAGTCCGACAGGGGGGGCCTACGAGCAGTACTTC	CASSPTGGAYEQYF
TRBV28	TRBD2	TRBJ2-7	NA	TGTGCCAGCACCGATTTAGCGGGCAGCTCCTACGAGCAGTACTTC	CASTDLAGSSYEQYF
TRBV28	TRBD1	TRBJ1-2	NA	TGTGCCAGCAGTTACAGGGGCGGCTACACCTTC	CASSYRGGYTF
TRBV4-3	NA	TRBJ2-7	NA	TGCGCCAGCAGCCAAGAGTCGGGATACGAGCAGTACTTC	CASSQESGYEQYF
TRBV21-1	NA	TRBJ2-3	NA	TGTGCCAGCAGTCACCACCAAGCGGGAGACACAGATACGCAGTATTTT	CASSHHQAGDTDTQYF
TRBV12-5	TRBD2	TRBJ2-3	NA	TGTGCTAGTGGTTTGGACACTAGCGGGCTGAGAAGCACAGATACGCAGTATTTT	CASGLDTSGLRSTDTQYF
TRBV28	TRBD1	TRBJ1-4	once	TGTGCCAGCAGTTTCCTGGACAGGACCCCCACGGTCACTAATGAAAAACTGTTTTTT	CASSFLDRTPTVTNEKLFF
TRBV4-3	TRBD2	TRBJ2-2	NA	TGCGCCAGCAGCGAGAGAGGCGGGAGAAACACCGGGGAGCTGTTTTTT	CASSERGGRNTGELFF
TRBV19	NA	TRBJ2-4	NA	TGTGCCAGTAGCTTCGTACCGGGAGAGCAAAACATTCAGTACTTC	CASSFVPGEQNIQYF
TRBV4-3	TRBD1	TRBJ2-7	NA	TGCGCCAGCAGCCAATCCCGGGACAGGAGTTACGAGCAGTACTTC	CASSQSRDRSYEQYF
TRBV7-9	TRBD1	TRBJ2-6	NA	TGTGCCAGCAGAAATAACCGGGACAGGGAGTCCTCTGGGGCCAACGTCCTGACTTTC	CASRNNRDRESSGANVLTF
TRBV5-6	TRBD2	TRBJ2-2	NA	TGTGCCAGCAGCTCCCCCCTAGCGGGAGGCCCCCACGGGGAGCTGTTTTTT	CASSSPLAGGPHGELFF
TRBV4-3	NA	TRBJ2-1	NA	TGCGCCAGCAGCCAAGAACGGGAACTTGACAATGAGCAGTTCTTC	CASSQERELDNEQFF
TRBV5-1	TRBD2	TRBJ2-5	once	TGCGCCAGCAGCGACCTAGCGGGATACTTAGAGACCCAGTACTTC	CASSDLAGYLETQYF
TRBV6-5	NA	TRBJ2-1	NA	TGTGCCAGCAGTAAGACACGGACAGTTGTGGATGAGCAGTTCTTC	CASSKTRTVVDEQFF
TRBV6-4	NA	TRBJ1-5	NA	TGTGCCAGCAGTGCAGGGCCCAATCAGCCCCAGCATTTT	CASSAGPNQPQHF
TRBV10-1	TRBD2	TRBJ2-7	NA	TGCGCCAGCAGTGAGTCAGTGCTAGCGGGAGACCCCCCCTACGAGCAGTACTTC	CASSESVLAGDPPYEQYF
TRBV14	NA	TRBJ2-7	NA	TGTGCCAGCAGCCAGGGACAACTCTACGAGCAGTACTTC	CASSQGQLYEQYF
TRBV28	NA	TRBJ2-2	NA	TGTGCCAGCAGTTTATGCGAAGACGCGGGGAACACCGGGGAGCTGTTTTTT	CASSLCEDAGNTGELFF
TRBV2	TRBD1	TRBJ2-7	NA	TGTGCCAGCAATTGGACAGGGGGCGGGAACGAGCAGTACTTC	CASNWTGGGNEQYF
TRBV27	NA	TRBJ2-3	NA	TGTGCCAGCAGTTTATTGGAGGCGGATACGCAGTATTTT	CASSLLEADTQYF
TRBV5-4	TRBD1	TRBJ1-3	NA	TGTGCCAGCAGCAACGAAGGACAGGGAACGGGAAACACCATATATTTT	CASSNEGQGTGNTIYF
TRBV29-1	NA	TRBJ2-1	few	TGCAGAACCGGTAGCTCCTACAATGAGCAGTTCTTC	CRTGSSYNEQFF
TRBV29-1	NA	TRBJ1-2	NA	TGCAGCGTTGAAGACCGACAGATCTACACCTTC	CSVEDRQIYTF
TRBV10-1	TRBD2	TRBJ2-1	few	TGCGCCAGCAACCCTAGCGGGAGGGCCCCCTACAATGAGCAGTTCTTC	CASNPSGRAPYNEQFF
TRBV28	TRBD1	TRBJ2-7	NA	TGTGCCAGCAACCAACTTGTGGGGGACAGGGGGTTTCGGTACGAGCAGTACTTC	CASNQLVGDRGFRYEQYF
TRBV27	NA	TRBJ2-5	NA	TGTGCCAGCAGTTTTGTGGGGCGCAGGGAGACCCAGTACTTC	CASSFVGRRETQYF
TRBV5-1	NA	TRBJ1-1	NA	TGCGCCAGCAGCTTCGGGAACACTGAAGCTTTCTTT	CASSFGNTEAFF
TRBV15	TRBD1	TRBJ1-5	once	TGTGCCACCAGCAGAGATAGGACAGGGGTAGATCAGCCCCAGCATTTT	CATSRDRTGVDQPQHF